This T cell receptor beta chain was sequenced during a study of cytomegalovirus exposure and HLA in healthy donors. Points from the study as a whole: When the data were analyzed later, several of the most significant clusters appeared to be linked to common viral pathogens. CMV antigen specificity of three CMV-associated chains was confirmed in vitro. The listing of approximately 160 TCR beta chains classed them as cytomegalovirus-associated. For most TCR beta V segments, an earlier analysis put the productive rate at about 87% or about 30% of the time.

PCR used 60 Vbeta primers and 13 Jbeta primers. Here immunoSEQ multiplex PCR was the method, and the copy in TCRdb shows in-frame clones only, minus some. The data hold about 160,000 clones, with 78% observed a single time. Note on this clone: Antigen unknown.

Per the germline V gene, CDR1 is SGHTA and CDR2 is FQGTGA. The length of the CDR3 is 15 residues. Unmatched junction bases numbered 10, after V lost 5 bases and J lost 8 bases. The sequence came from a male donor in good health and CMV-seronegative. The J gene is TRBJ2-1, the V gene TRBV7-3, with TRBD2 matching 9 bases. Sequenced sample: PBMCs. The CDR3 protein is CASSATSGPLDEQFF. CDR3 nucleotides: TGTGCCAGCAGCGCGACTAGCGGCCCATTGGATGAGCAGTTCTTC.